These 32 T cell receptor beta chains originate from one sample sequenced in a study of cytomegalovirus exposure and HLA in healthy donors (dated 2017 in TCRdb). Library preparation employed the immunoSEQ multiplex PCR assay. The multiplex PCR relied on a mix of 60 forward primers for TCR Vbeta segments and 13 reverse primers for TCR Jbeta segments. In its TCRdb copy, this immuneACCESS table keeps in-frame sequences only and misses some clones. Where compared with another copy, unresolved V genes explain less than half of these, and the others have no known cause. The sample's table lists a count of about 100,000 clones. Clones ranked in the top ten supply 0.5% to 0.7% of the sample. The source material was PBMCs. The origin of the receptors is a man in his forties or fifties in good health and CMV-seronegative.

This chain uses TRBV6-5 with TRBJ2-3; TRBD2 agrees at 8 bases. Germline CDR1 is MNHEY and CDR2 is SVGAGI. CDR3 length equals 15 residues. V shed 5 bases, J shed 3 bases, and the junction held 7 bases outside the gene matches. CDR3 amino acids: CASSTLAGPTDTQYF. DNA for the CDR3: TGTGCCAGCAGTACGTTAGCGGGACCGACAGATACGCAGTATTTT.

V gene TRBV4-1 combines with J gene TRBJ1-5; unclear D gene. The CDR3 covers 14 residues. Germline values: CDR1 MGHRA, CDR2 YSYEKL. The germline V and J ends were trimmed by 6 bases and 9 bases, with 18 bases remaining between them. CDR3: CASSSWGADGPQHF. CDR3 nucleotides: TGCGCCAGCAGTTCTTGGGGAGCGGACGGGCCCCAGCATTTT.

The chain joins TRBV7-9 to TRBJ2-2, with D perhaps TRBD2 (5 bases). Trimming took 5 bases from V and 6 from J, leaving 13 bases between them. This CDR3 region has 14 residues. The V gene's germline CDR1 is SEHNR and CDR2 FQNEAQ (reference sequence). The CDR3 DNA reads TGTGCCAGCAGCCAACTAGGTCCTCCCGGGGAGCTGTTTTTT. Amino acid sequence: CASSQLGPPGELFF.

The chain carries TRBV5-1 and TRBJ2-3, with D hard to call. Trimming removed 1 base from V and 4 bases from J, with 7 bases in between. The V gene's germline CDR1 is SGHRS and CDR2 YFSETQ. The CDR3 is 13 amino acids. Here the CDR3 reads CASSLYRADTQYF. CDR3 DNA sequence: TGCGCCAGCAGCTTGTATCGGGCAGATACGCAGTATTTT.

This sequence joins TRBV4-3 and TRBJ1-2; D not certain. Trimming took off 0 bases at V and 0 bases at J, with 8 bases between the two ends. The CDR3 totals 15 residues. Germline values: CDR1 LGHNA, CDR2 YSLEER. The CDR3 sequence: CASSQDLTANYGYTF. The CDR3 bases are TGCGCCAGCAGCCAAGATCTAACAGCTAACTATGGCTACACCTTC.

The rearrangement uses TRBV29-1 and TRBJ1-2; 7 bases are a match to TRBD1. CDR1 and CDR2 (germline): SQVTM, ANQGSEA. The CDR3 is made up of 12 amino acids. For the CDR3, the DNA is TGCAGTGTAGGGGGCCGGTACTATGGCTACACCTTC. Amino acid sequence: CSVGGRYYGYTF.

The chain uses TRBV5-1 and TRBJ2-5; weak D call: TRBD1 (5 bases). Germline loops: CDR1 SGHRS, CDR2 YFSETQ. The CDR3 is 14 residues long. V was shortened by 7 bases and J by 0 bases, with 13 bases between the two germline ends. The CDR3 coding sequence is TGCGCCAGCTTTAACCCAGGGAACCAAGAGACCCAGTACTTC. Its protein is CASFNPGNQETQYF.

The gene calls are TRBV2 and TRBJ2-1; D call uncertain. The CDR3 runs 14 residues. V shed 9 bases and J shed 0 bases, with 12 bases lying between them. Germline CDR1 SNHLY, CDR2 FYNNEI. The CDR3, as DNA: TGTGCCAGTGTGACTGAGAGCTCCTACAATGAGCAGTTCTTC. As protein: CASVTESSYNEQFF. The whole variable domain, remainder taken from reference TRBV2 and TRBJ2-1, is EPEVTQTPSHQVTQMGQEVILRCVPISNHLYFYWYRQILGQKVEFLVSFYNNEISEKSEIFDDQFSVERPDGSNFTLKIRSTKLEDSAMYFCASVTESSYNEQFFGPGTRLTVL.

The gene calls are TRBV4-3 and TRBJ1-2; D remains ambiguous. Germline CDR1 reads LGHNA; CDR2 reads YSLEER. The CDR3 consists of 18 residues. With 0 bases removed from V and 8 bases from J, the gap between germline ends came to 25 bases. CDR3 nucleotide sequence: TGCGCCAGCAGCCAAGATGTCATGGCCCGGGAATGGGTGGGAGGCTACACCTTC. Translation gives CASSQDVMAREWVGGYTF.

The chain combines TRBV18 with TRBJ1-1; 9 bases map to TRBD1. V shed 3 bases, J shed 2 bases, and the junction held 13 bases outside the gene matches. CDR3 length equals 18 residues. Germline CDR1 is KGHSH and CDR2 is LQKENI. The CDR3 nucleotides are TGTGCCAGCTCACCTCTACCGGCTAAGGGACAGGGAAACACTGAAGCTTTCTTT. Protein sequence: CASSPLPAKGQGNTEAFF.

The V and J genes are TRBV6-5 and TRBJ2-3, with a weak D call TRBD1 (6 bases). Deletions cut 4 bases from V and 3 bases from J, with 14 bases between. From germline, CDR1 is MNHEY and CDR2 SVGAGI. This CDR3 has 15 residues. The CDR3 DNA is TGTGCCAGCAGTTGGCAGGGGAGTTGGACAGATACGCAGTATTTT. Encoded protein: CASSWQGSWTDTQYF.

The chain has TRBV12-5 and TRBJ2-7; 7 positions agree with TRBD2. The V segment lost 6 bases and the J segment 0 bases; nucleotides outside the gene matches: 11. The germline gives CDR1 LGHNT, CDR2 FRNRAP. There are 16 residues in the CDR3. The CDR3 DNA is TGTGCTAGTGGCCCCCAGCAGGGAGGGAGCTCCTACGAGCAGTACTTC. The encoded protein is CASGPQQGGSSYEQYF. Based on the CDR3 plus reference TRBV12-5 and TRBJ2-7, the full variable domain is DARVTQTPRHKVTEMGQEVTMRCQPILGHNTVFWYRQTMMQGLELLAYFRNRAPLDDSGMPKDRFSAEMPDATLATLKIQPSEPRDSAVYFCASGPQQGGSSYEQYFGPGTRLTVT.

The CDR3 region is CATSKLDNEQFF. DNA for the CDR3: TGTGCCACCAGCAAACTAGACAATGAGCAGTTCTTC. V usage is TRBV15 and J usage is TRBJ2-1; D is perhaps TRBD2 (5 bases). Trimming left V 4 bases short and J 5 bases short, with 6 bases between. Germline V gene lookup returns CDR1 LNHNV and CDR2 YYDKDF (reference sequence). The CDR3 sequence is 12 residues long.

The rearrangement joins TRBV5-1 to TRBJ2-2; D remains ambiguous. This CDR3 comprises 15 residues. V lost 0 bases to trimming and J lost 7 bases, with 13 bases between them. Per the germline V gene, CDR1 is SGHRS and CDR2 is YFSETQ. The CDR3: CASSLEARSGGELFF. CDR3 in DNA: TGCGCCAGCAGCTTGGAGGCTAGATCGGGCGGGGAGCTGTTTTTT.

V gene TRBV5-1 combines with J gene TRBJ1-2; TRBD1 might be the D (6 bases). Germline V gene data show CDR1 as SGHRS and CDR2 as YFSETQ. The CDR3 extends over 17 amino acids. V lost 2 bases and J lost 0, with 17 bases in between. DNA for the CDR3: TGCGCCAGCAGCTTCACCGGGACATCGACTACTAACTATGGCTACACCTTC. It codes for CASSFTGTSTTNYGYTF.

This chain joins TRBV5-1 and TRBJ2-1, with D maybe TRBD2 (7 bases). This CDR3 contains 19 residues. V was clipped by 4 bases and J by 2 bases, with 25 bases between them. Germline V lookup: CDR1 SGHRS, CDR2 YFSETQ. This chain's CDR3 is CASSRGGLGGPNPYNEQFF. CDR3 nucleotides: TGCGCCAGCAGCCGAGGTGGTTTGGGGGGGCCAAACCCCTACAATGAGCAGTTCTTC.

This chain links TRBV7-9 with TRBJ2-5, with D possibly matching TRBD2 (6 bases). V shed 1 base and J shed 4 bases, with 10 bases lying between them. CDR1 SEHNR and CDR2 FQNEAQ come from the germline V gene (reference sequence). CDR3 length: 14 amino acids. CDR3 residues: CASSLVLASETQYF. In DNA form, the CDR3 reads TGTGCCAGCAGCTTAGTGCTAGCGTCAGAGACCCAGTACTTC.

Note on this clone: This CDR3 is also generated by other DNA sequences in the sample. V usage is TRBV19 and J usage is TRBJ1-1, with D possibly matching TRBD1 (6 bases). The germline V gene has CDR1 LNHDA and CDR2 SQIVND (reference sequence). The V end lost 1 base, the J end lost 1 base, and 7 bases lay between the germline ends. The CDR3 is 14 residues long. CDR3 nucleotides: TGTGCCAGTAGTATAGTAGGGGGGAACACTGAAGCTTTCTTT. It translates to CASSIVGGNTEAFF.

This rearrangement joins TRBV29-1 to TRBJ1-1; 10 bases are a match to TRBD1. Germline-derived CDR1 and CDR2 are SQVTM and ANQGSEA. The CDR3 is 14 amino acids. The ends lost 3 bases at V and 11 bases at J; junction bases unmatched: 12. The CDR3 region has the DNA TGCAGCGTTGATTCCGGACAGGGGGACAAGAGGGCTTTCTTT. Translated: CSVDSGQGDKRAFF.

CDR3 in amino acids: CASSSRGGEETQYF. The DNA for the CDR3 is TGTGCCAGCAGCTCCCGGGGGGGGGAAGAGACCCAGTACTTC. The chain joins TRBV9 to TRBJ2-5, with 8 bases lining up with TRBD2. With 4 bases clipped from V and 3 bases from J, the junction kept 5 bases outside the gene matches. This CDR3 has 14 amino acids. CDR1 and CDR2 (germline): SGDLS, YYNGEE.

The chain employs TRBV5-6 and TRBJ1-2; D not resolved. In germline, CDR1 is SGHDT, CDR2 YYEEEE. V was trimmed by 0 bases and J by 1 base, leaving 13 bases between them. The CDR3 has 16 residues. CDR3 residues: CASSLDFQAINYGYTF. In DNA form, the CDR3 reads TGTGCCAGCAGCTTGGATTTCCAGGCTATTAACTATGGCTACACCTTC.

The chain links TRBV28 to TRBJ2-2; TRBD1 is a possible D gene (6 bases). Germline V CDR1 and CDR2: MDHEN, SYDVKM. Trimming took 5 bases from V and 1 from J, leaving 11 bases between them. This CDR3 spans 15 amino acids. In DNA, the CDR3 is TGTGCCAGCAGTAGGACAGCGCTGAACACCGGGGAGCTGTTTTTT. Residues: CASSRTALNTGELFF.

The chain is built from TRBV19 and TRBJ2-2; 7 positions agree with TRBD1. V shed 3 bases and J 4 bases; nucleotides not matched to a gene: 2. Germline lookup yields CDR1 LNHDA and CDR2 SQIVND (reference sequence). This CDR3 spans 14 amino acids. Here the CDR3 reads CASSMYRGTGELFF. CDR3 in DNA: TGTGCCAGTAGTATGTACAGGGGCACCGGGGAGCTGTTTTTT.

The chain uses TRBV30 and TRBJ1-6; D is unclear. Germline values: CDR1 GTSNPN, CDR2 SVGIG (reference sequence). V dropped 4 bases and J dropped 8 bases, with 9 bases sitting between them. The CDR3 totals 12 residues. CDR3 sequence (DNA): TGTGCCTGGAAGGAGGGCGATTCACCCCTCCACTTT. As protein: CAWKEGDSPLHF.

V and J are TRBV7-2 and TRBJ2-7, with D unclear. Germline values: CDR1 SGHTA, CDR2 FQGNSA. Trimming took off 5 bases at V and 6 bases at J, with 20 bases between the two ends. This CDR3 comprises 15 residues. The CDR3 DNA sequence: TGTGCCAGCAGCGCTGGTCTACCCCCCTATGCCGAGCAGTACTTC. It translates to CASSAGLPPYAEQYF.

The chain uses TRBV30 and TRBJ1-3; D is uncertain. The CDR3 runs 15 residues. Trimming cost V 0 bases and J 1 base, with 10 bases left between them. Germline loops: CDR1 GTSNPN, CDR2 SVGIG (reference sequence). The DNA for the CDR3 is TGTGCCTGGAGTGTACGGTCGATTTCTGGAAACACCATATATTTT. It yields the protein CAWSVRSISGNTIYF.

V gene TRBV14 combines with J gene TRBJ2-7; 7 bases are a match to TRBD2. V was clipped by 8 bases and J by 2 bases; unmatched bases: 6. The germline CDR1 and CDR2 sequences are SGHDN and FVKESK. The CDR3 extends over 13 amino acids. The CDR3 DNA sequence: TGTGCCAGCGGGCTAGCGGAAACCTACGAGCAGTACTTC. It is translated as CASGLAETYEQYF.

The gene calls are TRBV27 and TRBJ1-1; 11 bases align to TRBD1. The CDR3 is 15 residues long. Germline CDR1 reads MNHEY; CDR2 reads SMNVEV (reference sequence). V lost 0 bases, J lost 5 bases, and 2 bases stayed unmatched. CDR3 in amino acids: CASSLSGTGGTEAFF. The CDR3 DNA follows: TGTGCCAGCAGTTTATCCGGGACAGGGGGGACTGAAGCTTTCTTT.

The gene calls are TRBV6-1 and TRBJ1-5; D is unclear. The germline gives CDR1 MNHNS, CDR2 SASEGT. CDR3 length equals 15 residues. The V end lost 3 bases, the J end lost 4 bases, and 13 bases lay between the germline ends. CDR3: CASSDLTPGNQPQHF. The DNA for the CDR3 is TGTGCCAGCAGTGACCTGACCCCGGGGAATCAGCCCCAGCATTTT.

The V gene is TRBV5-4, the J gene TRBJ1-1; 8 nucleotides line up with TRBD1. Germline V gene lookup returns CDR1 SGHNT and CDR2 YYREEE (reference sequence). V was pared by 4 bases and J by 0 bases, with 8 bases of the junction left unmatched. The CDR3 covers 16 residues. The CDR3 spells CASSKPDRAVNTEAFF. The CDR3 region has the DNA TGTGCCAGCAGCAAACCGGACAGGGCGGTGAACACTGAAGCTTTCTTT.

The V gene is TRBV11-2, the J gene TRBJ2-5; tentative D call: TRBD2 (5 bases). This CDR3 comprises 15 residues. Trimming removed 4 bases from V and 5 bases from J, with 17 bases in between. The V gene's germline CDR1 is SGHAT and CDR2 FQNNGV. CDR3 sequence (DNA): TGTGCCAGCAGCTCGACCGGGATGAAGGTGGAGACCCAGTACTTC. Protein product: CASSSTGMKVETQYF.

The CDR3 loop reads CASSVDRTGFEDNSGNTIYF. The DNA of the CDR3 is TGTGCCAGCAGTGTGGATCGGACAGGGTTTGAAGACAACTCTGGAAACACCATATATTTT. V is TRBV2 and J is TRBJ1-3; 8 bases map to TRBD1. Germline values: CDR1 SNHLY, CDR2 FYNNEI. The V and J ends lost 4 bases and 0 bases, in that order; junction bases with no gene match: 17. This CDR3 has 20 amino acids. Complete variable domain (other parts from reference TRBV2 and TRBJ1-3): EPEVTQTPSHQVTQMGQEVILRCVPISNHLYFYWYRQILGQKVEFLVSFYNNEISEKSEIFDDQFSVERPDGSNFTLKIRSTKLEDSAMYFCASSVDRTGFEDNSGNTIYFGEGSWLTVV.